These 9 T cell receptor beta chains were sequenced from one sample in a study of shared clonotypes between healthy human individuals. Repertoires were generated with immunoSEQ multiplex PCR, while TCRdb's copy carries only in-frame clones and drops some. The sample lists some 2,000,000 clones; about 95% were seen once. The naive CD8 subset, CD45RO-negative cells positively selected for CCR7, excluded terminally differentiated effector memory CD45RA+ cells. Sample: naive CD8+ T cells sorted from blood. The receptors come from a man between 18 and 35 years old in good health.

This clone was observed a single time. This sequence joins TRBV7-9 and TRBJ1-1; no definite D call. The ends were cut back, 2 bases at V and 1 base at J, with 11 bases in the middle. Germline assignment: CDR1 SEHNR and CDR2 FQNEAQ (reference sequence). This CDR3 is built from 15 residues. The CDR3 loop reads CASSLMATPNTEAFF. In nucleotides, the CDR3 is TGTGCCAGCAGCTTAATGGCGACACCGAACACTGAAGCTTTCTTT.

The J gene is TRBJ2-7, the V gene TRBV7-9, with TRBD1 matching over 9 bases. The germline V gene encodes CDR1 SEHNR and CDR2 FQNEAQ (reference sequence). The CDR3 contains 13 residues. Trimming at V came to 3 bases and at J to 6 bases, leaving 3 bases not matched to a gene. The CDR3: CASSFGTGREQYF. The CDR3 nucleotides are TGTGCCAGCAGCTTTGGGACAGGGCGCGAGCAGTACTTC.

In this sample, this clone turned up once. The CDR3 reads CASSDSMEALHF. The CDR3 DNA follows: TGTGCCAGCAGTGATAGTATGGAGGCCCTCCACTTT. The rearrangement uses TRBV6-6 and TRBJ1-6, with D unresolved. The CDR3 loop spans 12 amino acids. Per germline, CDR1 MNHNY and CDR2 SVGAGI (reference sequence). Trimming took off 5 bases at V and 14 bases at J, with 13 bases between the two ends.

This clone turned up a few times. V is TRBV4-1 and J is TRBJ2-7, with D unclear. V was pared by 8 bases and J by 0 bases, with 11 bases between. The CDR3 length is 13 residues. CDR1 and CDR2 from the germline V gene are MGHRA and YSYEKL. In DNA, the CDR3 is TGCGCCAGCCGTGGGCCAGTCTCCTACGAGCAGTACTTC. Encoded protein: CASRGPVSYEQYF.

This clone is a singleton in its sample. This same CDR3 is encoded by further DNA sequences in the sample. The V gene is TRBV5-1, the J gene TRBJ2-7, with a tentative D call TRBD2 (6 bases). The ends were cut back, 3 bases at V and 3 bases at J, with 13 bases in the middle. This CDR3 has 14 residues. Germline lookup yields CDR1 SGHRS and CDR2 YFSETQ. In nucleotides, the CDR3 is TGCGCCAGCAGCTCCCCGGGAGTGGTCTACGAGCAGTACTTC. This sequence encodes CASSSPGVVYEQYF.

V is TRBV2 and J is TRBJ1-5; D gene ambiguous. V lost 3 bases and J lost 3, with 15 bases in between. Per germline, CDR1 SNHLY and CDR2 FYNNEI. The length of the CDR3 is 16 residues. This chain's CDR3 is CASSDPGSGPNQPQHF. Written as DNA, the CDR3 is TGTGCCAGCAGTGACCCTGGGTCCGGTCCCAATCAGCCCCAGCATTTT.

This chain joins TRBV6-5 and TRBJ1-6, with D maybe TRBD1 (5 bases). Between the trimmed V and J ends, which lost 7 bases and 10 bases, there was a span of 14 bases. CDR3 length equals 13 residues. CDR1 and CDR2 from the germline V gene are MNHEY and SVGAGI. The CDR3 DNA follows: TGTGCCAGCACAAATGGGGGGGAGTCACCCCTCCACTTT. Encoded protein: CASTNGGESPLHF.

There are a few counts of this clone. This CDR3 is also generated by other DNA sequences in the sample. The genes are TRBV19 and TRBJ1-2; the D gene is possibly TRBD1 (5 bases). Germline loops: CDR1 LNHDA, CDR2 SQIVND (reference sequence). V dropped 2 bases and J dropped 8 bases, with 12 bases sitting between them. The CDR3 runs 13 residues. This chain's CDR3 is CASSIQGANGYTF. CDR3 nucleotides: TGTGCCAGTAGTATACAAGGGGCCAACGGCTACACCTTC.

The J gene is TRBJ1-6, the V gene TRBV30; D gene uncertain. The germline gives CDR1 GTSNPN, CDR2 SVGIG (reference sequence). Trimming stripped 5 bases from V and 14 bases from J, with 19 bases between. CDR3 size: 13 residues. CDR3 coding DNA: TGTGCCTGGGGCCCCCACCCGGGTGAGGCCCTCCACTTT. Its translation is CAWGPHPGEALHF.